Presented here are 23 T cell receptor beta chains from one specimen sequenced in a study of T cell responses to AZD1222 COVID-19 vaccine. The method was immunoSEQ multiplex PCR; TCRdb's version includes in-frame clones alone and lacks a portion of them. Among around 95,000 clones listed, 85% to 90% were seen once. Sample: peripheral blood, taken on day 0 of AZD1222 vaccination. The receptors shown here come from an adult in good health.

The gene calls are TRBV7-2 and TRBJ2-2, with 7 bases matching TRBD2. In germline, CDR1 is SGHTA, CDR2 FQGNSA. After removal of 8 bases from V and 4 bases from J, the junction contained 4 bases not matched to a gene. This CDR3 is built from 13 residues. In nucleotides, the CDR3 is TGTGCCAGCGGGGGGGATTTCACCGGGGAGCTGTTTTTT. It encodes CASGGDFTGELFF.

J is TRBJ1-2 and V is TRBV6-5, with D possibly TRBD1 on 5 matching bases. Germline lookup yields CDR1 MNHEY and CDR2 SVGAGI. Between the trimmed V and J ends, which lost 3 bases and 9 bases, there was a span of 20 bases. This CDR3 has 15 residues. The CDR3 is CASSYLGTVESSYTF. DNA for the CDR3: TGTGCCAGCAGTTATCTGGGGACGGTTGAATCTAGCTACACCTTC.

The chain has TRBV24-1 and TRBJ2-3, with 11 positions matching TRBD2. V lost 3 bases to trimming and J lost 2 bases; unmatched junction nucleotides: 9. This CDR3 has 18 residues. Germline V gene lookup returns CDR1 KGHDR and CDR2 SFDVKD. Here the CDR3 reads CATSDPPGLAGVTDTQYF. The CDR3 DNA sequence: TGTGCCACCAGTGATCCCCCCGGACTAGCGGGTGTCACAGATACGCAGTATTTT.

The rearrangement uses TRBV9 and TRBJ2-7; D may be TRBD2 (5 bases). The V end lost 0 bases, the J end lost 2 bases, and 6 bases lay between the germline ends. This CDR3 is 13 amino acids long. Germline V gene sequence: CDR1 SGDLS, CDR2 YYNGEE. CDR3 amino acids: CASSVGETYEQYF. CDR3 nucleotides: TGTGCCAGCAGCGTAGGGGAGACCTACGAGCAGTACTTC.

This chain connects TRBV7-2 to TRBJ2-3; 9 bases are a match to TRBD2. J gave up 3 bases and V 5 bases, and 9 bases lay outside the gene matches. In germline, CDR1 is SGHTA, CDR2 FQGNSA. The CDR3 is 16 amino acids. Here the CDR3 reads CASSALAGFVTDTQYF. CDR3 bases: TGTGCCAGCAGCGCCCTAGCGGGATTTGTAACAGATACGCAGTATTTT.

J is TRBJ1-6 and V is TRBV30; TRBD1 matches 9 bases. Germline CDR1 and CDR2: GTSNPN and SVGIG (reference sequence). This CDR3 has 15 amino acids. The ends lost 2 bases at V and 5 bases at J; junction bases unmatched: 4. In DNA, the CDR3 is TGTGCCTGGAGTCCCCGGACAGGGGATAATTCACCCCTCCACTTT. It encodes CAWSPRTGDNSPLHF.

The count of this clone is one. The V call is TRBV21-1, the J call TRBJ1-5; the D segment call TRBD1 is taken from the table without a DNA check. TRBV21-1 is reported as a pseudogene. The CDR3 is 15 residues long. The CDR3 spells CASSKGQGADQPQHF. CDR3 in DNA: TGTGCCAGCAGCAAAGGACAGGGGGCAGATCAGCCCCAGCATTTT.

This chain uses TRBV3-1 (or the pseudogene TRBV3-2) with TRBJ2-7; D gene uncertain. The V and J ends lost 4 bases and 0 bases respectively, with 7 bases between them. Looked up from germline, CDR1 is LGHDT and CDR2 is YNNKEL (reference sequence). CDR3 length equals 13 residues. The CDR3 protein is CASSLYDSYEQYF. CDR3 coding DNA: TGTGCCAGCAGCCTCTACGACTCCTACGAGCAGTACTTC.

J is TRBJ2-1 and V is TRBV5-1, with D unresolved. Trimming removed 0 bases at V and 4 bases at J, with 8 bases between. There are 14 residues in the CDR3. The germline V gene has CDR1 SGHRS and CDR2 YFSETQ. The CDR3 loop is CASSLEASYNEQFF. CDR3 nucleotide sequence: TGCGCCAGCAGCTTGGAGGCCAGTTACAATGAGCAGTTCTTC.

V is TRBV15 and J is TRBJ2-5, with D possibly being TRBD2 (6 bases). Trimming took off 5 bases at V and 2 bases at J, with 21 bases between the two ends. Per the germline V gene, CDR1 is LNHNV and CDR2 is YYDKDF (reference sequence). The CDR3 runs to 17 residues. In nucleotides, the CDR3 is TGTGCCACCAGCTCGTTTCCTGGCCGCGGACTACAAGAGACCCAGTACTTC. Translation gives CATSSFPGRGLQETQYF.

This clone was detected only once. The genes are TRBV11-3 and TRBJ2-3; 8 bases map to TRBD2. J was trimmed by 5 bases and V by 3 bases; bases with no gene match: 10. Germline V gives CDR1 SGHNT, CDR2 YENEEA. The CDR3 loop spans 16 amino acids. The DNA for the CDR3 is TGTGCCAGCAGCTTCGGGAGGGGCTTCATTGAAGATACGCAGTATTTT. Encoded protein: CASSFGRGFIEDTQYF.

The chain couples TRBV4-2 to TRBJ1-1; 7 nucleotides match TRBD1. CDR1 and CDR2 (germline): LGHNA, YNFKEQ. With 0 bases clipped from V and 5 bases from J, the junction kept 9 bases outside the gene matches. This CDR3 has 16 residues. The CDR3 is CASSQEETGTRTEAFF. For the CDR3, the DNA is TGTGCCAGCAGCCAAGAAGAGACAGGGACTAGGACTGAAGCTTTCTTT.

The rearrangement joins TRBV6-4 to TRBJ2-6, with D maybe TRBD1 (6 bases). The V gene's germline CDR1 is MRHNA and CDR2 SNTAGT. This CDR3 has 17 residues. V was clipped by 4 bases and J by 0 bases, with 13 bases between them. Here the CDR3 reads CASSVGDTYSGANVLTF. CDR3 sequence (DNA): TGTGCCAGCAGTGTCGGGGACACCTACTCTGGGGCCAACGTCCTGACTTTC.

The chain couples TRBV7-3 to TRBJ2-1; D remains unclear. This CDR3 spans 13 amino acids. The germline V gene has CDR1 SGHTA and CDR2 FQGTGA. Trimming removed 5 bases at V and 5 bases at J, with 10 bases between. CDR3 DNA: TGTGCCAGCAGCCCGTCCCGGGACAATGAGCAGTTCTTC. Encoded protein: CASSPSRDNEQFF.

The J gene is TRBJ1-5, the V gene TRBV18; 10 nucleotides match TRBD1. The J segment lost 6 bases and the V segment lost 4 bases, leaving 9 bases of the junction unmatched. Germline V gives CDR1 KGHSH, CDR2 LQKENI. This CDR3 comprises 16 residues. CDR3 residues: CASSLGTGAIGQPQHF. Written as DNA, the CDR3 is TGTGCCAGCTCACTCGGGACAGGGGCAATTGGTCAGCCCCAGCATTTT.

V usage is TRBV28 and J usage is TRBJ2-7, with 7 bases that match TRBD2. The CDR3 totals 16 residues. Germline V lookup: CDR1 MDHEN, CDR2 SYDVKM. Unmatched junction bases numbered 13, after V lost 6 bases and J lost 2 bases. CDR3 nucleotides: TGTGCCAGCAGCCCCCGGCGGGGGATCCCTACCTACGAGCAGTACTTC. It specifies CASSPRRGIPTYEQYF.

V and J are TRBV27 and TRBJ2-5; possibly TRBD2 for D (5 bases). CDR3 length: 13 residues. The ends were cut back, 2 bases at V and 5 bases at J, with 9 bases in the middle. Germline V gives CDR1 MNHEY, CDR2 SMNVEV (reference sequence). CDR3 in amino acids: CASSLGSWETQYF. The DNA for the CDR3 is TGTGCCAGCAGTTTAGGGAGTTGGGAGACCCAGTACTTC.

The V call is TRBV6-4, the J call TRBJ2-3; D may be TRBD2 (5 bases). CDR1 is MRHNA, CDR2 SNTAGT, per germline. The V and J ends lost 3 bases and 3 bases respectively, with 10 bases between them. CDR3 length: 14 amino acids. The CDR3 reads CASSEKGGTDTQYF. CDR3 DNA sequence: TGTGCCAGCAGTGAGAAGGGCGGGACAGATACGCAGTATTTT.

The chain recombines TRBV14 with TRBJ2-7; no reliable D call. The germline gives CDR1 SGHDN, CDR2 FVKESK. Deletions cut 4 bases from V and 3 bases from J, with 4 bases between. The CDR3 runs 11 residues. CDR3 residues: CASSPGYEQYF. The CDR3 DNA reads as TGTGCCAGCAGCCCAGGCTACGAGCAGTACTTC.

This chain uses TRBV10-3 with TRBJ1-6; maybe TRBD1 (5 bases). The CDR3 spans 14 residues. CDR1 is ENHRY, CDR2 SYGVKD, per germline. V was clipped by 6 bases and J by 5 bases, with 11 bases between them. The CDR3, as DNA: TGTGCCATCAGGCAGGTGACAGATAATTCACCCCTCCACTTT. This translates into CAIRQVTDNSPLHF.

The rearrangement joins TRBV28 to TRBJ1-1; D unresolved. Germline V gene sequence: CDR1 MDHEN, CDR2 SYDVKM. Trimming pared 1 base from V and 4 bases from J, leaving 7 bases between. The CDR3 is 13 residues long. In nucleotides, the CDR3 is TGTGCCAGCAGTTTATACGCTCTCACTGAAGCTTTCTTT. The encoded protein is CASSLYALTEAFF.

V is TRBV6-1 and J is TRBJ1-6; D unresolved. There are 15 residues in the CDR3. The V gene's germline CDR1 is MNHNS and CDR2 SASEGT. Trimming removed 3 bases from V and 7 bases from J, with 13 bases in between. This CDR3 is CASSETSGPNSPLHF. CDR3 DNA sequence: TGTGCCAGCAGTGAGACCTCCGGACCGAATTCACCCCTCCACTTT.

The V call is TRBV7-9, the J call TRBJ2-1; TRBD2 matches at 10 bases. The CDR3 contains 15 residues. V lost 5 bases and J lost 7; bases outside the gene matches: 8. CDR1 is SEHNR, CDR2 FQNEAQ, per germline (reference sequence). CDR3 DNA: TGTGCCAGCAGCGTATCTAGCGGGGGAAGTAATGAGCAGTTCTTC. Translation gives CASSVSSGGSNEQFF.